Below are 7 T cell receptor beta chains sequenced from a single sample in a study of blood T cell repertoires in COVID-19 (dated by TCRdb to 2018 to 2020). The method behind the library was the immunoSEQ multiplex PCR assay. TCRdb limited this immuneACCESS table to in-frame rearrangements with V and J called. A share of clones is missing; checked studies link under half to unresolved V genes, and the rest is unexplained. The sample profile shows approximately 210,000 clones; 80% of them were found once. The ten largest clones capture about 4% of the sample. The sample comprised PBMCs or T cells enriched from blood (not recorded which). These receptors were obtained from a man aged 30 to 45 with acute COVID-19.

The chain joins TRBV12-2 to TRBJ1-4; the D segment call TRBD1 is taken from the table without a DNA check. TRBV12-2 is deemed a pseudogene. The CDR3 loop spans 19 amino acids. As DNA, the CDR3 is TGTGCAAGTCGCTTCAAGCACCAGGACAGGGACTCAACTAATGAAAAACTGTTTTTT. Residues: CASRFKHQDRDSTNEKLFF.

The rearrangement links TRBV3-1 (or the pseudogene TRBV3-2) to TRBJ1-5, with TRBD1 as a possible D gene (6 bases). Trimming shortened V by 4 bases and J by 4 bases, and 14 bases separated the two germline ends. The length of the CDR3 is 15 residues. The V gene's germline CDR1 is LGHDT and CDR2 YNNKEL (reference sequence). The CDR3, as DNA: TGTGCCAGCAGCCTAGGACAGCCACTGAATCAGCCCCAGCATTTT. As protein: CASSLGQPLNQPQHF.

The CDR3 protein is CASSPYTVIAGVRDTQYF. In DNA form, the CDR3 reads TGTGCCAGCTCACCATATACCGTGATAGCGGGGGTAAGAGATACGCAGTATTTT. The chain is built from TRBV18 and TRBJ2-3, with TRBD2 matching 9 bases. Germline values: CDR1 KGHSH, CDR2 LQKENI. This CDR3 region has 18 residues. V trimming: 2 bases; J trimming: 5 bases; junction bases outside the gene matches: 14. The whole variable domain, filled in from reference TRBV18 and TRBJ2-3, reads NAGVMQNPRHLVRRRGQEARLRCSPMKGHSHVYWYRQLPEEGLKFMVYLQKENIIDESGMPKERFSAEFPKEGPSILRIQQVVRGDSAAYFCASSPYTVIAGVRDTQYFGPGTRLTVL.

This chain joins TRBV19 and TRBJ1-1, with D tentatively TRBD1 (5 bases). The CDR3 has 13 amino acids. Germline V gene sequence: CDR1 LNHDA, CDR2 SQIVND (reference sequence). Trimming left V 7 bases short and J 1 base short, with 10 bases between. Written as DNA, the CDR3 is TGTGCCAGTAAGCAGGGCTGGAACACTGAAGCTTTCTTT. Translating it yields CASKQGWNTEAFF.

This clone was counted a single time. This chain connects TRBV19 to TRBJ2-3; 11 bases align to TRBD1. The trim removed 5 bases at V and 9 bases at J, leaving 13 bases unmatched. Germline lookup yields CDR1 LNHDA and CDR2 SQIVND (reference sequence). The CDR3 loop spans 16 amino acids. This CDR3 reads CASSFRTGGRADTQYF. As DNA, the CDR3 is TGTGCCAGTAGTTTCCGGACAGGGGGCCGGGCGGACACGCAGTATTTT.

The rearrangement joins TRBV29-1 to TRBJ2-1, with 7 positions matching TRBD1. The CDR3 extends over 13 amino acids. The V gene end was trimmed by 8 bases and the J gene end by 9 bases; junction bases not matched to a gene: 13. Germline V lookup: CDR1 SQVTM, CDR2 ANQGSEA. The CDR3 sequence: CSLRYLPGGEQFF. CDR3 nucleotide sequence: TGCAGCTTACGATATCTTCCAGGGGGTGAGCAGTTCTTC.

The J gene is TRBJ2-1, the V gene TRBV5-1; perhaps TRBD1 as D (5 bases). Germline CDR1 and CDR2: SGHRS and YFSETQ. Trimming took off 0 bases at V and 7 bases at J, with 14 bases between the two ends. The CDR3 contains 15 residues. The chain's CDR3 is CASSLAVTVSNEQFF. The DNA for the CDR3 is TGCGCCAGCAGCTTGGCTGTGACAGTCTCTAATGAGCAGTTCTTC.